This is a list of T cell receptor beta chains from one sample in a study of CD8 T cells in Susac syndrome. TCRdb re-derived calls from the immunoSEQ multiplex PCR reads in MiXCR, one entry per CDR3 protein. The sample contains 130,000 or so distinct CDR3 sequences, about 93% of which appear only once. What was sequenced was CD8+ T cells from PBMCs. The receptors originated from a human donor with multiple sclerosis. Both conserved end residues are part of each CDR3. A D gene is named only where the DNA matches it firmly. Clone size is shown for a subset of rows, as once, few, many or a class of expanded clone.

clone_size d_call j_call v_call cdr3_aa cdr3_nt
few TRBD1 TRBJ1-1 TRBV19 CASSPTGVTEAFF TGTGCCAGTAGCCCCACAGGGGTCACTGAAGCTTTCTTT
NA NA TRBJ1-5 TRBV6-5 CASSIGESQPQHF TGTGCCAGCAGTATAGGGGAAAGTCAGCCCCAGCATTTT
NA TRBD1 TRBJ2-3 TRBV5-4 CASSGDSGNTQYF TGTGCCAGCAGCGGGGACAGCGGCAATACGCAGTATTTT
NA NA TRBJ1-1 TRBV10-3 CAISESGVRETEAFF TGTGCCATCAGTGAGTCAGGGGTTCGGGAAACTGAAGCTTTCTTT
NA TRBD2 TRBJ2-1 TRBV4-1 CASSQDGGLAGNEQFF TGCGCCAGCAGCCAAGATGGAGGACTAGCGGGTAATGAGCAGTTCTTC
NA NA TRBJ1-1 TRBV20-1 CSARLRGRDMNTEAFF TGCAGTGCTAGATTAAGGGGGAGGGACATGAACACTGAAGCTTTCTTT
NA NA TRBJ2-1 TRBV12-3/TRBV12-4 CASSRWTYEQFF TGTGCCAGCAGTAGATGGACGTACGAGCAGTTCTTC
NA NA TRBJ1-1 TRBV9 CASSGGEGAEAFF TGTGCCAGCAGCGGGGGGGAAGGGGCTGAAGCTTTCTTT
NA NA TRBJ2-3 TRBV4-1 CASSQEADTQYF TGCGCCAGCAGCCAAGAGGCGGATACGCAGTATTTT
NA NA TRBJ2-1 TRBV5-6 CASSSALVLSYNEQFF TGTGCCAGCAGCTCCGCTCTAGTCCTCTCCTACAATGAGCAGTTCTTC
NA NA TRBJ2-2 TRBV3-1 CASSQVSLHTGELFF TGTGCCAGCAGCCAAGTGTCCCTTCACACCGGGGAGCTGTTTTTT
NA NA TRBJ2-3 TRBV19 CASSILGLSTDTQYF TGTGCCAGTAGTATACTGGGGCTGAGCACAGATACGCAGTATTTT
NA NA TRBJ2-5 TRBV5-1 CASSLSPQETQYF TGCGCCAGCAGCTTGTCCCCCCAAGAGACCCAGTACTTC
NA TRBD1 TRBJ2-5 TRBV20-1 CSGRSRSIFDRGTGETQYF TGCAGTGGTAGATCCCGGTCCATATTCGACAGGGGGACGGGAGAGACCCAGTACTTC
NA NA TRBJ2-6 TRBV27 CASSLRGSGANVLTF TGTGCCAGCAGTTTAAGGGGGTCTGGGGCCAACGTCCTGACTTTC
NA NA TRBJ1-2 TRBV27 CASGEGTYTSNYGYTF TGTGCCAGTGGAGAGGGCACTTATACTTCAAACTATGGCTACACCTTC
NA NA TRBJ2-5 TRBV11-3 CASSFGVQDRQETQYF TGTGCCAGCAGCTTCGGTGTACAGGACCGCCAAGAGACCCAGTACTTC
NA TRBD2 TRBJ2-1 TRBV9 CASSTIPLLAGGGSYNEQFF TGTGCCAGCAGCACAATACCACTACTAGCGGGAGGTGGGTCCTACAATGAGCAGTTCTTC
NA NA TRBJ1-5 TRBV10-3 CAISESEVLSNQPQHF TGTGCCATCAGTGAGTCTGAAGTTTTATCTAATCAGCCCCAGCATTTT
NA NA TRBJ2-3 TRBV25-1 CAVGDTQYF TGTGCCGTGGGGGATACGCAGTATTTT